This TCR beta chain was identified during a study of cytomegalovirus exposure and HLA in healthy donors. PCR used 60 Vbeta primers and 13 Jbeta primers. Some clones are missing from TCRdb's copy, which holds only in-frame ones; the method was immunoSEQ multiplex PCR. The sample records roughly 120,000 clones, 70% to 85% being singletons. CDR1 SGHNT and CDR2 YYREEE come from the germline V gene (reference sequence). After removal of 4 bases from V and 1 base from J, the junction contained 3 bases not matched to a gene. CDR3 length equals 17 residues. This sequence joins TRBV5-4 and TRBJ1-6; 12 nucleotides match TRBD1. This clonotype was obtained from a woman aged 40 to 50 in good health and CMV-seropositive. Material for sequencing was PBMCs. CDR3 sequence: CASSPGQGASYNSPLHF. CDR3 DNA sequence: TGTGCCAGCAGCCCGGGACAGGGGGCTTCCTATAATTCACCCCTCCACTTT.